These 11 T cell receptor beta chains came from one sample sequenced in a study of neoadjuvant anti-PD-1 for oral cavity cancer. TCRdb keeps only in-frame clones here, not all; method: immunoSEQ multiplex PCR. The sample includes roughly 24,000 clones, 25% to 30% of them seen just once. Time point described: after neoadjuvant nivolumab, at surgical resection. The specimen was tumor tissue, collected after nivolumab (anti-PD-1) treatment. The receptors here all came from a person aged 40-85 years with oral cavity squamous cell carcinoma.

This clone has a single count. The chain links TRBV15 to TRBJ1-4; 10 nucleotides align to TRBD1. CDR3 size: 14 residues. Germline V CDR1 and CDR2: LNHNV, YYDKDF (reference sequence). V lost 3 bases and J lost 7; bases outside the gene matches: 2. The CDR3, as DNA: TGTGCCACCAGCAGCGGGACAGGGGTTGAAAAACTGTTTTTT. Translating it yields CATSSGTGVEKLFF.

This chain uses TRBV5-1 with TRBJ2-3, with 8 positions matching TRBD2. The CDR3 contains 15 residues. The trim removed 6 bases at V and 2 bases at J, leaving 8 bases unmatched. In germline, CDR1 is SGHRS, CDR2 YFSETQ. The CDR3 DNA follows: TGCGCCAGCAAAACTCAAGCGGGGGTCACAGATACGCAGTATTTT. Translated, it gives CASKTQAGVTDTQYF.

V is TRBV5-6 and J is TRBJ2-7; no clear D gene. The CDR3 runs to 14 residues. Trimming removed 2 bases from V and 3 bases from J, with 12 bases in between. Germline loops: CDR1 SGHDT, CDR2 YYEEEE. The CDR3 nucleotides are TGTGCCAGCAGCTTCATGGGGATTGGCTACGAGCAGTACTTC. Translation: CASSFMGIGYEQYF.

This clone came up a few times. The chain recombines TRBV10-1 with TRBJ2-7, with D tentatively TRBD2 (5 bases). The CDR3 contains 14 residues. The germline V gene has CDR1 WNHNN and CDR2 SYGVQD (reference sequence). V was trimmed by 7 bases and J by 1 base, leaving 14 bases between them. The CDR3 reads CASKRRAHSYEQYF. CDR3 nucleotide sequence: TGCGCCAGCAAGCGGCGCGCCCATTCCTACGAGCAGTACTTC.

V usage is TRBV12-5 and J usage is TRBJ1-1; D is undetermined. Trimming took off 2 bases at V and 4 bases at J, with 5 bases between the two ends. Germline CDR1 is LGHNT and CDR2 is FRNRAP. CDR3 length: 12 amino acids. The CDR3 DNA is TGTGCTAGTGGTTTGATGGGCACTGAAGCTTTCTTT. Its protein product is CASGLMGTEAFF.

This rearrangement joins TRBV28 to TRBJ1-1, with a weak D call TRBD1 (5 bases). The CDR3 is 14 residues long. V lost 6 bases, J lost 6 bases, and 17 bases lay in between. The germline CDR1 and CDR2 sequences are MDHEN and SYDVKM. The CDR3 loop is CASSPSDIPPEAFF. The CDR3 nucleotides read TGTGCCAGCAGCCCCTCGGACATTCCCCCTGAAGCTTTCTTT. Looking up the rest from reference TRBV28 and TRBJ1-1 gives the full variable domain: DVKVTQSSRYLVKRTGEKVFLECVQDMDHENMFWYRQDPGLGLRLIYFSYDVKMKEKGDIPEGYSVSREKKERFSLILESASTNQTSMYLCASSPSDIPPEAFFGQGTRLTVV.

V is TRBV28 and J is TRBJ1-4; D may be TRBD1 (5 bases). The CDR3 has 14 residues. The V end lost 5 bases, the J end lost 3 bases, and 10 bases lay between the germline ends. The V gene's germline CDR1 is MDHEN and CDR2 SYDVKM. The CDR3 nucleotides read TGTGCCAGCAGTAGCCCGGGACCTAATGAAAAACTGTTTTTT. This encodes CASSSPGPNEKLFF.

This sequence joins TRBV29-1 and TRBJ1-1; D gene unclear. The germline V gene has CDR1 SQVTM and CDR2 ANQGSEA. CDR3 size: 15 residues. V was clipped by 5 bases and J by 3 bases, with 19 bases between them. CDR3 in amino acids: CSVRRTGSADTEAFF. The DNA for the CDR3 is TGCAGCGTTAGGCGGACGGGTTCGGCGGACACTGAAGCTTTCTTT.

CDR3 in DNA: TGCGCCAGCAGCTTCTTTGAGAGGGAGCAGTACTTC. Its translation is CASSFFEREQYF. This chain uses TRBV5-1 with TRBJ2-7, with D unclear. Looked up from germline, CDR1 is SGHRS and CDR2 is YFSETQ. The V end was cut by 2 bases, the J end by 7 bases, with 10 bases between. The CDR3 covers 12 residues.

The V gene is TRBV10-3, the J gene TRBJ1-2; D perhaps matches TRBD1 (6 bases). This CDR3 is 12 amino acids long. Trimming took 7 bases from V and 8 from J, leaving 14 bases between them. Germline V lookup: CDR1 ENHRY, CDR2 SYGVKD. As DNA, the CDR3 is TGTGCCATCACTCAGGGGAATGGGGGCTACACCTTC. This codes for CAITQGNGGYTF.

The genes are TRBV9 and TRBJ2-3, with 8 positions matching TRBD2. The CDR3 is 16 residues long. Per the germline V gene, CDR1 is SGDLS and CDR2 is YYNGEE. Unmatched junction bases numbered 8, after V lost 5 bases and J lost 0 bases. This CDR3 reads CASRSGLAGSTDTQYF. The CDR3 nucleotides read TGTGCCAGCAGGAGTGGGTTAGCGGGGAGCACAGATACGCAGTATTTT. Full variable domain (remainder filled in from reference TRBV9 and TRBJ2-3): DSGVTQTPKHLITATGQRVTLRCSPRSGDLSVYWYQQSLDQGLQFLIQYYNGEERAKGNILERFSAQQFPDLHSELNLSSLELGDSALYFCASRSGLAGSTDTQYFGPGTRLTVL.